This T cell receptor beta chain appears in the sequencing data of a study of T cell clones after liver transplantation. Overall study context: Three of the eight recipients were HCV-positive; the rest had non-autoimmune, non-viral transplant indications. Points from the study as a whole: Donor-reactive sequences fell more than third party-reactive ones, suggesting partial deletion.

The table came from immunoSEQ multiplex PCR; TCRdb's copy has only in-frame clones and leaves some out. The table lists about 47,000 clones, around 85% of them singletons, with approximately 15% in the top ten. A remark on this clone: Antigen: not known.

The source was CD8+ T cells from blood, collected 12 months after liver transplant. This sequence originates from a human patient who received a liver transplant. Some T cells could come from the graft donor.

The CDR3 DNA reads TGTGCCAGCAGCTCGGGGGGACTGCCACACGAGCAGTACTTC. It translates to CASSSGGLPHEQYF. The V and J genes are TRBV11-3 and TRBJ2-7; 7 bases line up with TRBD2. The CDR3 has 14 amino acids. From germline, CDR1 is SGHNT and CDR2 YENEEA. V shed 4 bases, J shed 5 bases, and the junction held 8 bases outside the gene matches.